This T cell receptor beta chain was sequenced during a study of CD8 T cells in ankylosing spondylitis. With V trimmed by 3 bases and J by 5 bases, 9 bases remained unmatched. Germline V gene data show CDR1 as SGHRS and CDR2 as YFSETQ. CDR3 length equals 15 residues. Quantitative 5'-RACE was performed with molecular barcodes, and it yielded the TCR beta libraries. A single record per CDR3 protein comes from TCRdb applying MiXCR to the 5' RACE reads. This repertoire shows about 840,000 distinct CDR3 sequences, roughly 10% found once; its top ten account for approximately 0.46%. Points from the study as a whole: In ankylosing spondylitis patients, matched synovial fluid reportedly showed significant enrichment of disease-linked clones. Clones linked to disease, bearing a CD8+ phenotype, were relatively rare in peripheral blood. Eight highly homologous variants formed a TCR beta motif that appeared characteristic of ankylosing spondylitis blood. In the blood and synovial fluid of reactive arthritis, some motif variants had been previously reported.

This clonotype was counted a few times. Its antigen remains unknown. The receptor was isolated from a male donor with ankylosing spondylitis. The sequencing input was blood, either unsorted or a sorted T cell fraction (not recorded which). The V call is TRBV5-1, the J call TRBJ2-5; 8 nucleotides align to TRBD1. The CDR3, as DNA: TGCGCCAGCAGCTCGGGACAGGCGTCCGTGGAGACCCAGTACTTC. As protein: CASSSGQASVETQYF.